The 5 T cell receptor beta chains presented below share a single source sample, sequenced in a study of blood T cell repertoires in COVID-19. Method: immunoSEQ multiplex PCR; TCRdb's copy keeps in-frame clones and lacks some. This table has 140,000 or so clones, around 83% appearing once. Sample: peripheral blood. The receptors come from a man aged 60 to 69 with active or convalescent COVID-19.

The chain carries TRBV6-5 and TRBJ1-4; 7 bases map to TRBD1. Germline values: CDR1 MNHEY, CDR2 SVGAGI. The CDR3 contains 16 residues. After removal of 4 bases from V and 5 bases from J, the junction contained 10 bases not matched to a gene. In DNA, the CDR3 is TGTGCCAGCAGTTCCATACCGGGACAGAGAAATGAAAAACTGTTTTTT. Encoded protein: CASSSIPGQRNEKLFF.

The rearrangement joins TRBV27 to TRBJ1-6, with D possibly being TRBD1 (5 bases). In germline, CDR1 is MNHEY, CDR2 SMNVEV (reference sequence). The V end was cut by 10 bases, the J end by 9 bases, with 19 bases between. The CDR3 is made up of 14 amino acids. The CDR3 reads CATTGGGAGSPLHF. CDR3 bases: TGTGCCACCACCGGGGGGGGTGCTGGTTCACCCCTCCACTTT.

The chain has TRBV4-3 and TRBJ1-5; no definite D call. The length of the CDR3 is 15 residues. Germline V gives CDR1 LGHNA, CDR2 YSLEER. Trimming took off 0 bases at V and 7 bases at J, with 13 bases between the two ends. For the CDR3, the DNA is TGCGCCAGCAGCCAAGACGGAAACGGAGGGCAGCCCCAGCATTTT. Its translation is CASSQDGNGGQPQHF.

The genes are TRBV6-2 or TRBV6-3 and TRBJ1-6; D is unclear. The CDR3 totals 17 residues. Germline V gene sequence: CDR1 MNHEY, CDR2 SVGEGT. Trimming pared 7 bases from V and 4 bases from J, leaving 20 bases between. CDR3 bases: TGTGCCAGCACCCCAGGTCCAGGCTCCGATTATAATTCACCCCTCCACTTT. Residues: CASTPGPGSDYNSPLHF.

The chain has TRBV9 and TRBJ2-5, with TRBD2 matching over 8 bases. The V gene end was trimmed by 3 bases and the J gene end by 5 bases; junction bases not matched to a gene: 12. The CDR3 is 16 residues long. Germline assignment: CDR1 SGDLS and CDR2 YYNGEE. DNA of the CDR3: TGTGCCAGCAGCGCCAGTACTGGACTAGCCGGCGAGACCCAGTACTTC. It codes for CASSASTGLAGETQYF.